These 28 T cell receptor beta chains came from one sample sequenced in a study of blood T cell repertoires in COVID-19 (dated by TCRdb to 2019 to 2021). Library creation used the immunoSEQ multiplex PCR assay. TCRdb's version of the immuneACCESS table is confined to in-frame rearrangements and falls short of the full clone set. An unresolved V gene accounts for under half of the shortfall where checked; the remainder is of unknown origin. In all, the sample holds under 100,000 clones, and nearly 90% of those were seen once. The ten largest clones take up 8% to 9.5% of the sample. Sequencing used peripheral blood. Receptors were obtained from a man aged 50 to 60 with acute or convalescent COVID-19.

The V gene is TRBV5-6, the J gene TRBJ2-2; 9 bases match TRBD2. Germline V gives CDR1 SGHDT, CDR2 YYEEEE. The CDR3 is made up of 14 amino acids. V trimming: 4 bases; J trimming: 9 bases; junction bases outside the gene matches: 7. The CDR3 here is CASSRRGGVRELFF. CDR3 DNA: TGTGCCAGCAGCCGGCGGGGGGGCGTAAGGGAGCTGTTTTTT. The full variable domain, its missing parts supplied by reference TRBV5-6 and TRBJ2-2, is DAGVTQSPTHLIKTRGQQVTLRCSPKSGHDTVSWYQQALGQGPQFIFQYYEEEERQRGNFPDRFSGHQFPNYSSELNVNALLLGDSALYLCASSRRGGVRELFFGEGSRLTVL.

The chain uses TRBV10-2 and TRBJ1-1; 7 bases line up with TRBD1. V was pared by 6 bases and J by 1 base, with 2 bases of the junction left unmatched. Germline CDR1 reads WSHSY; CDR2 reads SAAADI. The length of the CDR3 is 13 residues. The CDR3 here is CASSNRGNTEAFF. In nucleotides, the CDR3 is TGCGCCAGCAGCAACAGGGGGAACACTGAAGCTTTCTTT.

J is TRBJ1-5 and V is TRBV2, with D tentatively TRBD1 (5 bases). The CDR3 length is 14 residues. The germline V and J ends were trimmed by 4 bases and 7 bases, with 14 bases remaining between them. Germline CDR1 SNHLY, CDR2 FYNNEI. In nucleotides, the CDR3 is TGTGCCAGCAGTGTTAGAGACAGTAGCCAGCCCCAGCATTTT. It specifies CASSVRDSSQPQHF.

The DNA of the CDR3 is TGTGCCAGCAGTGATGGACAGCCTTGGGCTGAAGCTTTCTTT. It codes for CASSDGQPWAEAFF. This chain links TRBV6-1 with TRBJ1-1; tentative D call: TRBD1 (6 bases). The CDR3 has 14 residues. The V and J ends lost 3 bases and 6 bases respectively, with 14 bases between them. The germline CDR1 and CDR2 sequences are MNHNS and SASEGT.

V gene TRBV6-4 combines with J gene TRBJ1-5; 7 nucleotides agree with TRBD1. The CDR3 spans 20 residues. V shed 5 bases and J 1 base; nucleotides not matched to a gene: 20. Germline assignment: CDR1 MRHNA and CDR2 SNTAGT. CDR3 protein: CASSPPRQGYRQWSNQPQHF. In DNA, the CDR3 is TGTGCCAGCAGTCCTCCCCGACAGGGATATCGGCAGTGGAGCAATCAGCCCCAGCATTTT.

The chain couples TRBV6-5 to TRBJ1-5; the match to TRBD1 covers 7 bases. Germline values: CDR1 MNHEY, CDR2 SVGAGI. J gave up 0 bases and V 6 bases, and 5 bases lay outside the gene matches. The CDR3 covers 15 residues. The CDR3: CASRPQGDSNQPQHF. The DNA of the CDR3 is TGTGCCAGCAGACCCCAGGGGGATAGCAATCAGCCCCAGCATTTT.

The CDR3 sequence: CASSLTETGLNTEAFF. The CDR3 DNA follows: TGTGCCAGCAGTTTAACAGAGACAGGGTTGAACACTGAAGCTTTCTTT. The rearrangement joins TRBV27 to TRBJ1-1, with 7 positions matching TRBD1. Looked up from germline, CDR1 is MNHEY and CDR2 is SMNVEV (reference sequence). CDR3 length equals 16 residues. V shed 2 bases, J shed 0 bases, and the junction held 6 bases outside the gene matches.

This chain joins TRBV9 and TRBJ2-1; D is possibly TRBD2 (5 bases). Per germline, CDR1 SGDLS and CDR2 YYNGEE. The CDR3 runs 17 residues. V was shortened by 4 bases and J by 5 bases, with 22 bases between the two germline ends. The CDR3 spells CASSTRHSAGKNNEQFF. CDR3 nucleotides: TGTGCCAGCAGCACCCGTCATAGCGCGGGTAAGAACAATGAGCAGTTCTTC.

The gene calls are TRBV5-8 and TRBJ1-5; 9 nucleotides line up with TRBD1. Trimming removed 3 bases from V and 7 bases from J; junction bases left unmatched: 11. The CDR3 consists of 16 residues. Germline V gives CDR1 SGHTS, CDR2 YDEGEE. The CDR3 DNA sequence: TGTGCCAGCAGCTGGGGCCAGGGACAGGGTGTGCAGCCCCAGCATTTT. This translates into CASSWGQGQGVQPQHF. Variable domain in full (rest from reference TRBV5-8 and TRBJ1-5): EAGVTQSPTHLIKTRGQQATLRCSPISGHTSVYWYQQALGLGLQFLLWYDEGEERNRGNFPPRFSGRQFPNYSSELNVNALELEDSALYLCASSWGQGQGVQPQHFGDGTRLSIL.

This chain joins TRBV4-1 and TRBJ1-5; D may be TRBD1 (5 bases). V lost 0 bases and J 3 bases, leaving 12 bases between the germline ends. This CDR3 has 16 residues. The germline V gene encodes CDR1 MGHRA and CDR2 YSYEKL. The CDR3 sequence is CASSQEGGVLNQPQHF. CDR3 bases: TGCGCCAGCAGCCAAGAGGGAGGGGTACTCAATCAGCCCCAGCATTTT.

V usage is TRBV9 and J usage is TRBJ2-1; 9 bases are a match to TRBD2. The CDR3 loop spans 15 amino acids. V dropped 6 bases and J dropped 5; count of bases not matched to a gene: 9. CDR1 is SGDLS and CDR2 is YYNGEE in the germline V gene. CDR3 protein: CASTTSGGQNNEQFF. CDR3 bases: TGTGCCAGCACGACTAGCGGTGGGCAGAACAATGAGCAGTTCTTC. Filled out from reference TRBV9 and TRBJ2-1, the complete variable domain reads DSGVTQTPKHLITATGQRVTLRCSPRSGDLSVYWYQQSLDQGLQFLIQYYNGEERAKGNILERFSAQQFPDLHSELNLSSLELGDSALYFCASTTSGGQNNEQFFGPGTRLTVL.

The rearrangement joins TRBV2 to TRBJ1-1; D is possibly TRBD1 (5 bases). CDR1 and CDR2 from the germline V gene are SNHLY and FYNNEI. This CDR3 has 14 residues. Trimming stripped 2 bases from V and 11 bases from J, with 18 bases between. The CDR3 loop is CASSEPLPQGRAFF. CDR3 coding DNA: TGTGCCAGCAGTGAACCCCTACCGCAGGGCCGGGCTTTCTTT.

This chain links TRBV29-1 with TRBJ2-3; 10 nucleotides match TRBD2. V was clipped by 4 bases and J by 2 bases; unmatched bases: 6. The CDR3 has 15 amino acids. Germline CDR1 reads SQVTM; CDR2 reads ANQGSEA. The CDR3: CSVVYSGGATDTQYF. Written as DNA, the CDR3 is TGCAGCGTTGTCTACAGCGGGGGGGCCACAGATACGCAGTATTTT.

The V and J genes are TRBV6-5 and TRBJ1-5, with D possibly being TRBD1 (6 bases). CDR1 is MNHEY, CDR2 SVGAGI, per germline. The CDR3 covers 15 residues. V was shortened by 5 bases and J by 3 bases, with 14 bases between the two germline ends. The CDR3 bases are TGTGCCAGCAGTCGCGACAGGACCTACAATCAGCCCCAGCATTTT. It codes for CASSRDRTYNQPQHF.

This sequence joins TRBV3-1 (or the pseudogene TRBV3-2) and TRBJ2-5; 7 bases match TRBD2. After removal of 6 bases from V and 2 bases from J, the junction contained 9 bases not matched to a gene. Germline CDR1 and CDR2: LGHDT and YNNKEL (reference sequence). The CDR3 covers 15 residues. CDR3 DNA: TGTGCCAGCAGTGCGGGGGAGGGTGGGCAAGAGACCCAGTACTTC. This translates into CASSAGEGGQETQYF.

The chain recombines TRBV7-8 with TRBJ1-5; the D is unclear. Germline values: CDR1 SGHVS, CDR2 FQNEAQ. V was pared by 2 bases and J by 0 bases, with 8 bases between. CDR3 length equals 15 residues. CDR3 sequence reads: CASSLRRYSNQPQHF. As DNA, the CDR3 is TGTGCCAGCAGCTTAAGGAGATATAGCAATCAGCCCCAGCATTTT. Variable domain in full (rest from reference TRBV7-8 and TRBJ1-5): GAGVSQSPRYKVAKRGQDVALRCDPISGHVSLFWYQQALGQGPEFLTYFQNEAQLDKSGLPSDRFFAERPEGSVSTLKIQRTQQEDSAVYLCASSLRRYSNQPQHFGDGTRLSIL.

V and J are TRBV18 and TRBJ2-1, with TRBD2 matching 15 bases. V was pared by 4 bases and J by 4 bases, with 5 bases of the junction left unmatched. Germline CDR1 and CDR2: KGHSH and LQKENI. The CDR3 sequence is 17 residues long. CDR3 protein: CASSQGTSGGPYNEQFF. For the CDR3, the DNA is TGTGCCAGCTCACAAGGGACTAGCGGGGGGCCGTACAATGAGCAGTTCTTC.

The J gene is TRBJ2-3, the V gene TRBV7-6, with TRBD1 matching over 8 bases. The germline V gene has CDR1 SGHVS and CDR2 FNYEAQ. Germline trimming cut 1 base from V and 6 bases from J; bases unmatched to any gene: 6. CDR3 length: 15 residues. CDR3 residues: CASSLGTGRGDTQYF. CDR3 coding DNA: TGTGCCAGCAGCTTAGGGACAGGGCGAGGGGATACGCAGTATTTT.

The V and J genes are TRBV29-1 and TRBJ2-3, with TRBD2 matching over 8 bases. The CDR3 length is 14 residues. Germline values: CDR1 SQVTM, CDR2 ANQGSEA. The trim removed 3 bases at V and 0 bases at J, leaving 2 bases unmatched. Here the CDR3 DNA reads TGCAGCGTTGACACTAGCGGTAGCACAGATACGCAGTATTTT. Its translation: CSVDTSGSTDTQYF.

The chain employs TRBV30 and TRBJ1-3; D unresolved. Germline assignment: CDR1 GTSNPN and CDR2 SVGIG (reference sequence). The CDR3 is made up of 12 amino acids. V was pared by 2 bases and J by 2 bases, with 4 bases between. Written as DNA, the CDR3 is TGTGCCTGGAGTCAGGCTGGAAACACCATATATTTT. Its protein product is CAWSQAGNTIYF. Variable domain in full (rest from reference TRBV30 and TRBJ1-3): SQTIHQWPATLVQPVGSPLSLECTVEGTSNPNLYWYRQAAGRGLQLLFYSVGIGQISSEVPQNLSASRPQDRQFILSSKKLLLSDSGFYLCAWSQAGNTIYFGEGSWLTVV.

This clone appeared a few times. The chain is built from TRBV28 and TRBJ1-1, with D hard to call. The CDR3 runs 14 residues. The germline CDR1 and CDR2 sequences are MDHEN and SYDVKM. Trimming removed 1 base from V and 14 bases from J, with 20 bases in between. The CDR3 region has the DNA TGTGCCAGCAGTTTATTCGACGGAAGACAAGAACAGTTCTTT. Its translation: CASSLFDGRQEQFF.

This clone showed up just once. This sequence joins TRBV25-1 and TRBJ1-1; 7 bases fit TRBD1. Germline CDR1 MGHDK, CDR2 SYGVNS. V shed 7 bases, J shed 5 bases, and the junction held 7 bases outside the gene matches. This CDR3 is built from 13 residues. Here the CDR3 DNA reads TGTGCCAGCATAGGGCAGGGGGTGACTGAAGCTTTCTTT. This translates into CASIGQGVTEAFF.

The V gene is TRBV18, the J gene TRBJ2-7, with no clear D. V lost 3 bases and J 2 bases, leaving 8 bases between the germline ends. The CDR3 consists of 13 residues. The germline V gene has CDR1 KGHSH and CDR2 LQKENI. CDR3 coding DNA: TGTGCCAGCTCACCGGCAGGCACCTACGAGCAGTACTTC. Encoded protein: CASSPAGTYEQYF. Full variable domain (missing parts from reference TRBV18 and TRBJ2-7): NAGVMQNPRHLVRRRGQEARLRCSPMKGHSHVYWYRQLPEEGLKFMVYLQKENIIDESGMPKERFSAEFPKEGPSILRIQQVVRGDSAAYFCASSPAGTYEQYFGPGTRLTVT.

The chain recombines TRBV3-1 (or the pseudogene TRBV3-2) with TRBJ2-3; no firm D call. The V gene's germline CDR1 is LGHDT and CDR2 YNNKEL (reference sequence). The ends were cut back, 6 bases at V and 12 bases at J, with 13 bases in the middle. The CDR3 totals 11 residues. The CDR3 sequence is CASRLERTQYF. Written as DNA, the CDR3 is TGTGCCAGCAGGCTTGAACGAACTCAGTATTTT.

The chain recombines TRBV4-1 with TRBJ1-3; 10 bases map to TRBD1. Trimming removed 9 bases from V and 4 bases from J; junction bases left unmatched: 15. Germline loops: CDR1 MGHRA, CDR2 YSYEKL. The CDR3 totals 17 residues. The CDR3 DNA sequence: TGCGCCAGAACCCACTCGGACAGGGGGAATAGAGGAAACACCATATATTTT. It codes for CARTHSDRGNRGNTIYF.

The V gene is TRBV18, the J gene TRBJ1-1; TRBD1 matches at 9 bases. The CDR3 runs 13 residues. Per germline, CDR1 KGHSH and CDR2 LQKENI. The ends lost 6 bases at V and 3 bases at J; junction bases unmatched: 2. The CDR3 region has the DNA TGTGCCAGCTCCAGGACAGGGGACACTGAAGCTTTCTTT. Protein product: CASSRTGDTEAFF.

The chain carries TRBV2 and TRBJ1-4; 9 bases are shared with TRBD1. In germline, CDR1 is SNHLY, CDR2 FYNNEI. J gave up 6 bases and V 8 bases, and 4 bases lay outside the gene matches. The CDR3 has 13 amino acids. The CDR3 spells CASARDRDEKLFF. The CDR3 bases are TGTGCCAGCGCCCGGGACAGGGATGAAAAACTGTTTTTT.

The CDR3 protein is CASSLVGTADGYTF. The CDR3 bases are TGCGCCAGCAGCTTGGTAGGGACAGCGGACGGCTACACCTTC. This chain connects TRBV5-1 to TRBJ1-2, with 7 bases fitting TRBD1. The V gene's germline CDR1 is SGHRS and CDR2 YFSETQ. J gave up 8 bases and V 0 bases, and 7 bases lay outside the gene matches. The CDR3 contains 14 residues. Full variable domain (remainder filled in from reference TRBV5-1 and TRBJ1-2): KAGVTQTPRYLIKTRGQQVTLSCSPISGHRSVSWYQQTPGQGLQFLFEYFSETQRNKGNFPGRFSGRQFSNSRSEMNVSTLELGDSALYLCASSLVGTADGYTFGSGTRLTVV.